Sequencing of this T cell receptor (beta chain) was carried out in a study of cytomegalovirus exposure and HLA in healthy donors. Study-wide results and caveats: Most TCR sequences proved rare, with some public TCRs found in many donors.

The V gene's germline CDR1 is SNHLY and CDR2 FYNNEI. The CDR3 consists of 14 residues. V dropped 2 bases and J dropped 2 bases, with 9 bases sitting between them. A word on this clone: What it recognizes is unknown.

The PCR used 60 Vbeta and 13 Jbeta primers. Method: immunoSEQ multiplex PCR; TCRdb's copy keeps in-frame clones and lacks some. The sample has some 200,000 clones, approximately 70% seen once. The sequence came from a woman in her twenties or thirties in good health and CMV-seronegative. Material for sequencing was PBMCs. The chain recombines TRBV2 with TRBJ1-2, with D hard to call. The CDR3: CASSEYAVNYGYTF. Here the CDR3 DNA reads TGTGCCAGCAGTGAATACGCGGTCAACTATGGCTACACCTTC. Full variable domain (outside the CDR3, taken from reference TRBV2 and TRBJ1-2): EPEVTQTPSHQVTQMGQEVILRCVPISNHLYFYWYRQILGQKVEFLVSFYNNEISEKSEIFDDQFSVERPDGSNFTLKIRSTKLEDSAMYFCASSEYAVNYGYTFGSGTRLTVV.